This T cell receptor (beta chain) was captured in a study of blood T cell repertoires in COVID-19. In germline, CDR1 is LNHNV, CDR2 YYDKDF (reference sequence). V was pared by 1 base and J by 2 bases, with 8 bases of the junction left unmatched. This CDR3 spans 17 amino acids. Profiled with immunoSEQ multiplex PCR; TCRdb holds only in-frame clones, not every one. The data hold about 200,000 clones, with approximately 86% observed a single time. The sequence was collected from a woman in her forties or fifties with COVID-19, enrolled during active disease. The sample was peripheral blood. This chain joins TRBV15 and TRBJ2-3, with 8 bases that match TRBD2. Here the CDR3 DNA reads TGTGCCACCAGCAGAGGGGGAGCGGGGGCCAACACAGATACGCAGTATTTT. Protein product: CATSRGGAGANTDTQYF.